This T cell receptor (beta chain) was sequenced for a study of shared clonotypes between healthy human individuals. Study information: A couple of women and a few men aged 18 to 49 made up the donors. CD8 memory received one plate per donor, CD8 naive two, CD4 memory three and CD4 naive three.

Sequencing used immunoSEQ multiplex PCR; TCRdb keeps in-frame clones, though not all of them. The profile shows roughly 2.6 million clones, approximately 92% of them singletons. V trimming: 5 bases; J trimming: 6 bases; junction bases outside the gene matches: 7. Germline-derived CDR1 and CDR2 are SGHNT and YYREEE (reference sequence). The length of the CDR3 is 13 residues. The sequence was obtained from a man aged 18 to 29 in good health. The genes are TRBV5-4 and TRBJ1-1; 7 bases line up with TRBD1. Sequencing used naive CD4+ T cells sorted from blood. Subset denoted: CD45RA+ positively selected. CDR3 in amino acids: CASSRDSLSEAFF. For the CDR3, the DNA is TGTGCCAGCAGTCGGGACAGCTTGTCTGAAGCTTTCTTT.